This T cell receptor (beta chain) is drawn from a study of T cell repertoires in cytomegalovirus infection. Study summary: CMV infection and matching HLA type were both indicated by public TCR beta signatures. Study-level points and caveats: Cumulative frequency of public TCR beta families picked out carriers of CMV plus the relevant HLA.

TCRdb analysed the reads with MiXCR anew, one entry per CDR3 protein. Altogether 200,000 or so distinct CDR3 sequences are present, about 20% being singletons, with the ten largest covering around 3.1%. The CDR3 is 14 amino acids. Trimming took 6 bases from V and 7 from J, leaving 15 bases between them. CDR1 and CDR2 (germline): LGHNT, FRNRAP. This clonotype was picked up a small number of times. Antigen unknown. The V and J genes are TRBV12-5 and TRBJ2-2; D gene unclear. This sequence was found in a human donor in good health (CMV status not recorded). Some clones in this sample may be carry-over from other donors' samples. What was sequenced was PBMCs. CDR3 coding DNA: TGTGCTAGTGGCCGGATGGGGTTCGTCGGGGAGCTGTTTTTT. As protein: CASGRMGFVGELFF.